This record covers a single T cell receptor (beta chain). Other DNA sequences in this sample translate to the same CDR3. This entry comes from a study of shared clonotypes between healthy human individuals. This table comes from immunoSEQ multiplex PCR, and its TCRdb copy is limited to in-frame clones, with some not included. This sample yields 980,000 or so clones, of which around three quarters are seen a single time; roughly 1.5% belongs to the top ten. The CDR3 runs to 12 residues. Trimming left V 0 bases short and J 5 bases short, with 4 bases between. In germline, CDR1 is MGHRA, CDR2 YSYEKL. The genes are TRBV4-1 and TRBJ1-2; D is ambiguous. The sequencing sample was made of memory CD4+ T cells sorted from blood. The subset is: CD45RA-negative fraction. The TCR originated in a man aged 18 to 29 in good health. The CDR3 DNA is TGCGCCAGCAGCCAAGATCGGTATGGCTACACCTTC. As protein: CASSQDRYGYTF.